This T cell receptor (beta chain) was documented in a study of PD-L1 blockade in urothelial cancer. Study at large: Samples came from 3 weeks, at the second dose, and 6 weeks into treatment. There were a median of around 140,000 T cells in blood samples.

The CDR3 spans 15 residues. Germline trimming cut 4 bases from V and 2 bases from J; bases unmatched to any gene: 3. The V gene's germline CDR1 is SGHRS and CDR2 YFSETQ. This table comes from immunoSEQ multiplex PCR, and its TCRdb copy is limited to in-frame clones, with some not included. The sample yields approximately 37,000 clones, more than 70% seen once. The TCR was taken from a man in his sixties with urothelial cancer. Sequenced here: PBMCs, sampled around atezolizumab (anti-PD-L1) treatment. The chain carries TRBV5-1 and TRBJ1-4; 9 bases map to TRBD1. The CDR3 loop reads CASSTGGSTNEKLFF. The CDR3, as DNA: TGCGCCAGCAGCACAGGGGGCTCGACTAATGAAAAACTGTTTTTT.